This TCR beta chain was found in a study of blood T cell repertoires in COVID-19. Data came from immunoSEQ multiplex PCR; TCRdb stores just in-frame clones and leaves some out. Altogether fewer than 450,000 clones are present, 88% being singletons, with the ten largest covering more than 1%. V shed 2 bases and J 4 bases; nucleotides not matched to a gene: 10. The CDR3 has 17 residues. Germline V gene lookup returns CDR1 MGHRA and CDR2 YSYEKL. The chain links TRBV4-1 to TRBJ2-3, with 9 bases lining up with TRBD2. The sample comprised PBMCs or T cells enriched from blood (not recorded which). The TCR was taken from a woman under 30 who had recovered from COVID-19. In nucleotides, the CDR3 is TGCGCCAGCAGCCAATTAGCGGGGGCGGCGCGGGCAGATACGCAGTATTTT. Its protein is CASSQLAGAARADTQYF.